In this sample, the clone carrying this T cell receptor beta chain turned up a few times. From the 5' RACE reads, TCRdb called clonotypes with MiXCR, one entry per CDR3 protein. The table has roughly 620,000 distinct CDR3 sequences, around 17% seen once; the top ten hold 12%. The CDR3 extends over 16 amino acids. Looked up from germline, CDR1 is MNHNY and CDR2 is SVGAGI (reference sequence). V was clipped by 4 bases and J by 0 bases, with 16 bases between them. The sample comes from a study of T-cell memory formation after mild COVID-19. The TCR comes from an adult woman who had mild COVID-19 (a few samples of this study predate the infection). Cell type and time point are not known. The rearrangement links TRBV6-6 to TRBJ2-7; TRBD2 is a possible D gene (5 bases). Sequencing used PBMCs or a T cell subset sorted from them (not recorded which). The CDR3 coding sequence is TGTGCCAGCAGTTTCTTAGTCGGGATGACCTCCTACGAGCAGTACTTC. It codes for CASSFLVGMTSYEQYF.